This TCR beta chain was found in a study of cytomegalovirus exposure and HLA in healthy donors. Study details: It was reported in a later analysis that the approximately 120 validation repertoires used the same platform as the approximately 620 first-cohort repertoires.

Germline lookup yields CDR1 MNHEY and CDR2 SMNVEV (reference sequence). V lost 8 bases and J lost 0, with 11 bases in between. There are 14 residues in the CDR3. Broader study findings: One later analysis, an examination of the roughly 130 validation repertoires, found that first-cohort TCR clusters tended to co-occur in them. Listed as cytomegalovirus-associated were more than 150 TCR beta chains.

Assay used: immunoSEQ multiplex PCR; TCRdb lists only in-frame clones, some missing. The profile covers under 100,000 clones, with approximately 81% appearing a single time and roughly an eighth taken by the ten largest. On this clone: Antigen unknown.

The TCR sequence derives from a woman between 18 and 29 years old in good health and CMV-seropositive. The gene calls are TRBV27 and TRBJ1-5; weak D call: TRBD1 (6 bases). The source material was PBMCs. This CDR3 is CASGSQGSNQPQHF. DNA of the CDR3: TGTGCCAGCGGATCACAGGGTAGCAATCAGCCCCAGCATTTT.